This T cell receptor beta chain was captured by sequencing in a study of Ad26.COV2.S vaccination and SARS-CoV-2 variants. Whole-study results and caveats: Marked by substantial breadth, spike-specific CD8+ and CD4+ T cell responses were reportedly seen after vaccination.

Germline-derived CDR1 and CDR2 are SGHKS and YYEKEE (reference sequence). Unmatched junction bases numbered 8, after V lost 4 bases and J lost 9 bases. The length of the CDR3 is 15 residues. Some clones are missing from TCRdb's copy, which holds only in-frame ones; the method was immunoSEQ multiplex PCR. In the table there are about 350,000 clones, approximately 90% of which are singletons. Documented treatment: around 19 received Ad26.COV2.S at low or high dose, single or two shots; roughly five received placebo; per-sample allocation not given. The samples were gathered on day 63 after the first injection of vaccine or placebo. Ad26 vector vaccine expressed Wuhan-strain SARS-CoV-2 spike. As to this clone: Its antigen is currently unknown.

The receptor's source is a person between 18 and 65 years old who received the Ad26.COV2.S COVID-19 vaccine or a placebo. The sequencing here drew on peripheral blood, taken in a trial of Ad26.COV2.S vaccine versus placebo. The gene calls are TRBV5-5 and TRBJ1-6; TRBD1 aligns across 9 bases. The CDR3 DNA reads as TGTGCCAGCAGCGCGAATGACAGGGGGGTTTCACCCCTCCACTTT. Its protein is CASSANDRGVSPLHF.